Each of the 26 T cell receptor beta chains below was sequenced from the same sample in a study of cytomegalovirus exposure and HLA in healthy donors. Primers for the PCR totalled 60 Vbeta and 13 Jbeta. Sequencing used immunoSEQ multiplex PCR; TCRdb keeps in-frame clones, though not all of them. The sample lists about 70,000 clones, around 70% occurring once. Sequencing was done on a sample of PBMCs. The receptors were gathered from a woman in her thirties in good health and CMV-seronegative.

The chain couples TRBV27 to TRBJ2-1; the D is unclear. Between the trimmed V and J ends, which lost 5 bases and 4 bases, there was a span of 6 bases. The CDR3 extends over 12 amino acids. CDR1 is MNHEY and CDR2 is SMNVEV in the germline V gene (reference sequence). CDR3 coding DNA: TGTGCCAGCAGTCGAACATACAATGAGCAGTTCTTC. Protein sequence: CASSRTYNEQFF.

The chain combines TRBV14 with TRBJ1-1, with D hard to call. The ends were cut back, 4 bases at V and 1 base at J, with 13 bases in the middle. The CDR3 has 15 amino acids. Germline CDR1 SGHDN, CDR2 FVKESK. The CDR3 sequence: CASSPFSPRNTEAFF. The CDR3 DNA reads TGTGCCAGCAGCCCGTTTTCGCCGCGGAACACTGAAGCTTTCTTT.

The J gene is TRBJ2-7, the V gene TRBV18; D perhaps matches TRBD1 (5 bases). This CDR3 comprises 14 residues. The V gene lost 4 bases and the J gene lost 7 bases, with 17 bases spanning the gap. Germline lookup yields CDR1 KGHSH and CDR2 LQKENI. The CDR3 spells CASSRSGPTGEQYF. The DNA for the CDR3 is TGTGCCAGCTCACGTTCAGGGCCGACCGGAGAGCAGTACTTC.

The rearrangement joins TRBV27 to TRBJ2-7; the match to TRBD1 covers 7 bases. The CDR3 extends over 15 amino acids. J gave up 0 bases and V 3 bases, and 5 bases lay outside the gene matches. CDR1 and CDR2 from the germline V gene are MNHEY and SMNVEV (reference sequence). The CDR3 bases are TGTGCCAGCAGTTTCGTGGGACAGAGCTCCTACGAGCAGTACTTC. It specifies CASSFVGQSSYEQYF.

This sequence joins TRBV10-1 and TRBJ1-1; D gene ambiguous. The germline V gene has CDR1 WNHNN and CDR2 SYGVQD (reference sequence). The CDR3 runs to 13 residues. The V end was cut by 6 bases, the J end by 3 bases, with 11 bases between. Here the CDR3 reads CASRAQSDTEAFF. The DNA for the CDR3 is TGCGCCAGCAGAGCCCAATCGGACACTGAAGCTTTCTTT.

This rearrangement joins TRBV6-1 to TRBJ1-1; D perhaps matches TRBD1 (6 bases). V lost 6 bases to trimming and J lost 1 base, with 9 bases between them. The CDR3 has 13 residues. Germline V CDR1 and CDR2: MNHNS, SASEGT. The CDR3 nucleotides read TGTGCCAGCAGGATGACAGGGAACACTGAAGCTTTCTTT. This gives the protein CASRMTGNTEAFF.

The chain couples TRBV7-3 to TRBJ2-7; no clear D. V was pared by 2 bases and J by 7 bases, with 15 bases between. The CDR3 is 14 residues long. The germline V gene has CDR1 SGHTA and CDR2 FQGTGA. DNA of the CDR3: TGTGCCAGCAGCTTACTCCATTCGAGTATAGAGCAGTACTTC. Amino acids: CASSLLHSSIEQYF.

The chain carries TRBV2 and TRBJ2-1, with 8 bases matching TRBD2. The junction had 6 bases not matched to a gene; V was cut back by 5 bases and J by 9 bases. Germline CDR1 is SNHLY and CDR2 is FYNNEI. The CDR3 runs 13 residues. CDR3 region: CASSSSGLTEQFF. In DNA form, the CDR3 reads TGTGCCAGCAGTTCTAGCGGGCTTACTGAGCAGTTCTTC.

The chain couples TRBV6-1 to TRBJ2-5, with 14 bases that match TRBD2. Germline assignment: CDR1 MNHNS and CDR2 SASEGT. Germline trimming cut 3 bases from V and 4 bases from J; bases unmatched to any gene: 1. The length of the CDR3 is 15 residues. CDR3 protein: CASSETSGGAETQYF. The CDR3 DNA reads TGTGCCAGCAGTGAGACTAGCGGGGGGGCAGAGACCCAGTACTTC.

J is TRBJ1-5 and V is TRBV2; D perhaps matches TRBD1 (6 bases). The CDR3 sequence is 19 residues long. V lost 6 bases to trimming and J lost 0 bases, with 24 bases between them. Germline V CDR1 and CDR2: SNHLY, FYNNEI. The CDR3 loop reads CASSPRGGTSFYSNQPQHF. The CDR3 coding sequence is TGTGCCAGCAGCCCTAGGGGGGGGACATCCTTTTATAGCAATCAGCCCCAGCATTTT.

V is TRBV29-1 and J is TRBJ2-2, with D possibly TRBD1 on 6 matching bases. The germline V gene encodes CDR1 SQVTM and CDR2 ANQGSEA. Trimming cost V 6 bases and J 1 base, with 9 bases left between them. CDR3 size: 13 residues. The CDR3 loop is CSVEQGNTGELFF. CDR3 nucleotide sequence: TGCAGCGTCGAACAGGGGAACACCGGGGAGCTGTTTTTT.

The chain couples TRBV2 to TRBJ2-1, with D maybe TRBD1 (5 bases). The germline V and J ends were trimmed by 9 bases and 8 bases, with 11 bases remaining between them. The V gene's germline CDR1 is SNHLY and CDR2 FYNNEI. This CDR3 is 11 amino acids long. The CDR3 nucleotides are TGTGCCAGGGGGCGGTTGGATGAGCAGTTCTTC. This gives the protein CARGRLDEQFF.

The chain has TRBV29-1 and TRBJ1-1; 7 nucleotides agree with TRBD1. The CDR3 spans 13 residues. In germline, CDR1 is SQVTM, CDR2 ANQGSEA. The trim removed 6 bases at V and 0 bases at J, leaving 4 bases unmatched. Here the CDR3 DNA reads TGCAGCGTGAGGGACAGCATGAACACTGAAGCTTTCTTT. Translated: CSVRDSMNTEAFF.

The chain recombines TRBV6-1 with TRBJ2-7; tentatively, D is TRBD2 (7 bases). Germline V gene data show CDR1 as MNHNS and CDR2 as SASEGT. Deletions cut 5 bases from V and 7 bases from J, with 15 bases between. The CDR3 is 13 amino acids. The CDR3 DNA sequence: TGTGCCAGCAGTTCACGGGGGGCGCAGGAGCAGTACTTC. This sequence encodes CASSSRGAQEQYF.

V and J are TRBV30 and TRBJ1-2; no reliable D call. Trimming pared 0 bases from V and 7 bases from J, leaving 12 bases between. The CDR3 covers 13 residues. Germline V gene lookup returns CDR1 GTSNPN and CDR2 SVGIG (reference sequence). The CDR3 spells CAWSVIGNSGYTF. As DNA, the CDR3 is TGTGCCTGGAGTGTAATAGGAAACAGTGGCTACACCTTC.

The chain combines TRBV20-1 with TRBJ2-1, with 8 bases aligning to TRBD2. The CDR3 has 11 residues. Germline V gene data show CDR1 as DFQATT and CDR2 as SNEGSKA (reference sequence). V was pared by 4 bases and J by 13 bases, with 6 bases of the junction left unmatched. The chain's CDR3 is CSAIKGLEQFF. CDR3 coding DNA: TGCAGTGCTATCAAGGGACTAGAACAGTTCTTC.

This clone was observed a handful of times. The V and J genes are TRBV10-3 and TRBJ1-5, with D possibly TRBD1 on 5 matching bases. CDR3 length: 15 amino acids. CDR1 is ENHRY and CDR2 is SYGVKD in the germline V gene. The germline V and J ends were trimmed by 2 bases and 0 bases, with 8 bases remaining between them. CDR3 in amino acids: CAISEAGNSNQPQHF. The CDR3 bases are TGTGCCATCAGTGAGGCAGGGAATAGCAATCAGCCCCAGCATTTT.

This clone was observed a few times. V is TRBV6-5 and J is TRBJ1-1; weak D call: TRBD1 (6 bases). Trimming took 6 bases from V and 4 from J, leaving 12 bases between them. In germline, CDR1 is MNHEY, CDR2 SVGAGI. The CDR3 is 13 residues long. This CDR3 is CASRPTGSTEAFF. CDR3 nucleotide sequence: TGTGCCAGCAGACCTACAGGGTCCACTGAAGCTTTCTTT.

This rearrangement joins TRBV9 to TRBJ1-3, with D possibly TRBD1 on 6 matching bases. The germline V and J ends were trimmed by 4 bases and 2 bases, with 10 bases remaining between them. The CDR3 has 14 residues. Germline V gene lookup returns CDR1 SGDLS and CDR2 YYNGEE. The CDR3 here is CASSPRTAGNTIYF. The CDR3 DNA follows: TGTGCCAGCAGCCCTCGGACAGCTGGAAACACCATATATTTT.

The CDR3 DNA is TGTGCCAGCAGCAGAAGGGGAAATGAGCAGTTCTTC. Protein sequence: CASSRRGNEQFF. The chain recombines TRBV7-2 with TRBJ2-1, with D possibly matching TRBD1 (5 bases). This CDR3 contains 12 residues. The V end was cut by 5 bases, the J end by 7 bases, with 9 bases between. Germline CDR1 SGHTA, CDR2 FQGNSA.

The chain combines TRBV5-4 with TRBJ2-6; the D is unclear. Germline V gives CDR1 SGHNT, CDR2 YYREEE (reference sequence). V dropped 3 bases and J dropped 5 bases, with 12 bases sitting between them. The CDR3 runs 15 residues. The CDR3 here is CASSYLHGWANVLTF. CDR3 in DNA: TGTGCCAGCAGCTATCTTCACGGGTGGGCCAACGTCCTGACTTTC.

The chain has TRBV4-1 and TRBJ1-1, with D perhaps matching TRBD1 (6 bases). Trimming removed 4 bases at V and 7 bases at J, with 16 bases between. CDR3 length equals 14 residues. Germline lookup yields CDR1 MGHRA and CDR2 YSYEKL. The CDR3, as DNA: TGCGCCAGCAGCCTCCCTCGACAGGCGTTTGAAGCTTTCTTT. Translation: CASSLPRQAFEAFF.

This clone was recorded a few times. The chain couples TRBV10-3 to TRBJ2-5; 7 positions agree with TRBD2. The germline V gene has CDR1 ENHRY and CDR2 SYGVKD. J lost 5 bases, V lost 10 bases, and 10 bases had no gene match. The CDR3 totals 13 residues. CDR3: CASRLALGETQYF. CDR3 bases: TGTGCCAGCCGACTAGCTTTGGGGGAGACCCAGTACTTC.

J is TRBJ1-1 and V is TRBV27, with a tentative D call TRBD1 (6 bases). CDR1 and CDR2 (germline): MNHEY, SMNVEV (reference sequence). The germline V and J ends were trimmed by 3 bases and 6 bases, with 8 bases remaining between them. CDR3 length: 12 amino acids. The CDR3 reads CASSFKGAEAFF. In DNA, the CDR3 is TGTGCCAGCAGTTTCAAGGGGGCTGAAGCTTTCTTT.

CDR3 residues: CASSPRTSGYNEQFF. CDR3 DNA sequence: TGTGCCAGCAGTCCTCGGACTAGCGGATACAATGAGCAGTTCTTC. The V call is TRBV27, the J call TRBJ2-1; 10 bases agree with TRBD2. The V and J ends lost 5 bases and 4 bases, in that order; junction bases with no gene match: 5. CDR1 and CDR2 from the germline V gene are MNHEY and SMNVEV (reference sequence). This CDR3 comprises 15 residues.

This chain links TRBV9 with TRBJ2-7, with TRBD2 matching over 8 bases. Germline V gene sequence: CDR1 SGDLS, CDR2 YYNGEE. The CDR3 has 17 residues. V lost 4 bases and J lost 1; bases outside the gene matches: 13. Written as DNA, the CDR3 is TGTGCCAGCAGCCCCGGATCTACGGGGGGGGCTTCCTACGAGCAGTACTTC. This translates into CASSPGSTGGASYEQYF. Variable domain in full (rest from reference TRBV9 and TRBJ2-7): DSGVTQTPKHLITATGQRVTLRCSPRSGDLSVYWYQQSLDQGLQFLIQYYNGEERAKGNILERFSAQQFPDLHSELNLSSLELGDSALYFCASSPGSTGGASYEQYFGPGTRLTVT.